The rows below give T cell receptor beta chains drawn from one sample of a study of OX40 agonist ivuxolimab in advanced cancers. Profiled with immunoSEQ multiplex PCR; TCRdb holds only in-frame clones, not every one. The top ten clones hold 1.5% to 2% of a sample with 40,000 to 60,000 clones, roughly 80% of them seen once. Sequencing used CD4+ or CD8+ T cells sorted from blood, obtained in a trial of the OX40 agonist ivuxolimab. The source is an adult with an advanced solid tumor such as melanoma, head and neck, liver or kidney cancer. Each CDR3 is given with its conserved first and last residue. D genes are given only for firm matches. Expanded clones get a size class; other rows say once, few or many, or leave the size out.

v_gene: TRBV6-1; d_gene: .; abundance: .; j_gene: TRBJ1-2; CDR3nt: TGTGCCAGCAGTGATGACTTGAGGTGGGGGTCTAACTATGGCTACACCTTC; CDR3aa: CASSDDLRWGSNYGYTF
v_gene: TRBV19; d_gene: .; abundance: few; j_gene: TRBJ2-2; CDR3nt: TGTGCCAGTAGTATAGGAGCCGGGTCCTCCACCGGGGAGCTGTTTTTT; CDR3aa: CASSIGAGSSTGELFF
v_gene: TRBV30; d_gene: TRBD2; abundance: .; j_gene: TRBJ2-1; CDR3nt: TGTGCCTGGGACCAAATAGTCGAGCGGGAGGATGAGCAGTTCTTC; CDR3aa: CAWDQIVEREDEQFF
v_gene: TRBV29-1; d_gene: .; abundance: .; j_gene: TRBJ2-1; CDR3nt: TGCAGCGTGGCTCCTTGGGACGGAGGGTACAATGAGCAGTTCTTC; CDR3aa: CSVAPWDGGYNEQFF
v_gene: TRBV4-1; d_gene: .; abundance: .; j_gene: TRBJ1-5; CDR3nt: TGCGCCAGCAGCCATTACCTGCAGGGGAGGGATCAGCCCCAGCATTTT; CDR3aa: CASSHYLQGRDQPQHF
v_gene: TRBV28; d_gene: .; abundance: .; j_gene: TRBJ2-7; CDR3nt: TGTGCCAGCAGTTTAGGTTTTAGCTCCTACGAGCAGTACTTC; CDR3aa: CASSLGFSSYEQYF
v_gene: TRBV2; d_gene: TRBD1; abundance: .; j_gene: TRBJ2-5; CDR3nt: TGTGCCAGCTCGGACAGGCCTCGGGAGACCCAGTACTTC; CDR3aa: CASSDRPRETQYF
v_gene: TRBV7-2; d_gene: TRBD1; abundance: .; j_gene: TRBJ2-1; CDR3nt: TGTGCCAGCAGTCAGGGGGCACCCGAGCAGTTCTTC; CDR3aa: CASSQGAPEQFF
v_gene: TRBV5-4; d_gene: .; abundance: .; j_gene: TRBJ1-2; CDR3nt: TGTGCCAGCAGCTTGGAGTCGACCCCCTGGGGCTACACCTTC; CDR3aa: CASSLESTPWGYTF
v_gene: TRBV4-3; d_gene: .; abundance: .; j_gene: TRBJ1-5; CDR3nt: TGCGCCAGCAGCCAAGGGGCGGGGTATGGACAGCCCCAGCATTTT; CDR3aa: CASSQGAGYGQPQHF
v_gene: TRBV7-2; d_gene: TRBD2; abundance: .; j_gene: TRBJ2-3; CDR3nt: TGTGCCAGCAGCTTAGGGGGTAGCGGGACAACAGATACGCAGTATTTT; CDR3aa: CASSLGGSGTTDTQYF
v_gene: TRBV7-2; d_gene: TRBD1; abundance: .; j_gene: TRBJ2-5; CDR3nt: TGTGCCAGCAGCTCAGGGGGCAAAGGATGGGATTCCCAGTACTTC; CDR3aa: CASSSGGKGWDSQYF
v_gene: TRBV11-3; d_gene: TRBD2; abundance: once; j_gene: TRBJ2-7; CDR3nt: TGTGCCAGCAGCCCAAGCGGGATGCCCTACGAGCAGTACTTC; CDR3aa: CASSPSGMPYEQYF
v_gene: TRBV27; d_gene: .; abundance: .; j_gene: TRBJ1-2; CDR3nt: TGTGCCAGCAGTTTGGGTCTCTATGGCTACACCTTC; CDR3aa: CASSLGLYGYTF
v_gene: TRBV11-2; d_gene: .; abundance: .; j_gene: TRBJ2-5; CDR3nt: TGTGCCAGCAGCTTGAGGAGCAGACGCCTCGGGGAGACCCAGTACTTC; CDR3aa: CASSLRSRRLGETQYF
v_gene: TRBV18; d_gene: .; abundance: once; j_gene: TRBJ2-7; CDR3nt: TGTGCCAGCTCACCACTGACGGGAACGGGAAACGAGCAGTACTTC; CDR3aa: CASSPLTGTGNEQYF
v_gene: TRBV19; d_gene: TRBD1; abundance: .; j_gene: TRBJ2-3; CDR3nt: TGTGCCAGTAGGGCACAGGGGGCGACGGGAGATACGCAGTATTTT; CDR3aa: CASRAQGATGDTQYF
v_gene: TRBV19; d_gene: TRBD2; abundance: once; j_gene: TRBJ2-1; CDR3nt: TGTGCCAGTAGCCCTCCCGGGACTAGCGGATACAATGAGCAGTTCTTC; CDR3aa: CASSPPGTSGYNEQFF
v_gene: TRBV4-1; d_gene: TRBD1; abundance: .; j_gene: TRBJ1-2; CDR3nt: TGCGCCAGCAGCCTACTTACAGGGGGCGGCAACTATGGCTACACCTTC; CDR3aa: CASSLLTGGGNYGYTF
v_gene: TRBV5-6; d_gene: TRBD1; abundance: .; j_gene: TRBJ1-2; CDR3nt: TGTGCCAGCAGCTTCCGGGACAGGGCCGGCTACACCTTC; CDR3aa: CASSFRDRAGYTF
v_gene: TRBV19; d_gene: TRBD1; abundance: .; j_gene: TRBJ2-7; CDR3nt: TGTGCCAGTAGCGCAGGGGGCTACGAGCAGTACTTC; CDR3aa: CASSAGGYEQYF
v_gene: TRBV30; d_gene: .; abundance: .; j_gene: TRBJ2-7; CDR3nt: TGTGCCTGGAGTCCCGGGGCCGGAGGGGGGGGAGGGACCTACGAGCAGTACTTC; CDR3aa: CAWSPGAGGGGGTYEQYF
v_gene: TRBV4-3; d_gene: TRBD2; abundance: .; j_gene: TRBJ2-4; CDR3nt: TGCGCCAGCAGCCAAAGCGGGAGTGCAGGGAACATTCAGTACTTC; CDR3aa: CASSQSGSAGNIQYF
v_gene: TRBV9; d_gene: .; abundance: .; j_gene: TRBJ2-3; CDR3nt: TGTGCCAGCAGCGTAGAACCGGGACGGACAGATACGCAGTATTTT; CDR3aa: CASSVEPGRTDTQYF
v_gene: TRBV19; d_gene: .; abundance: .; j_gene: TRBJ2-3; CDR3nt: TGTGCCACCAAAGACAGCGCGAGTTTTTTCACAGATACGCAGTATTTT; CDR3aa: CATKDSASFFTDTQYF
v_gene: TRBV5-1; d_gene: .; abundance: .; j_gene: TRBJ2-5; CDR3nt: TGCGCCAGCAGCTTAGGGCAGCGTCAAGAGACCCAGTACTTC; CDR3aa: CASSLGQRQETQYF
v_gene: TRBV28; d_gene: .; abundance: .; j_gene: TRBJ2-7; CDR3nt: TGTGCCAGCACCCAAACAGGATACGAGCAGTACTTC; CDR3aa: CASTQTGYEQYF
v_gene: TRBV6-4; d_gene: TRBD2; abundance: .; j_gene: TRBJ2-1; CDR3nt: TGTGCCAGCAGTGACGCGAGCGGGAGAAGGGTCTTC; CDR3aa: CASSDASGRRVF
v_gene: TRBV5-1; d_gene: .; abundance: .; j_gene: TRBJ2-7; CDR3nt: TGCGCCAGCAGCTCCCAAGGAGGGGATGAGCAGTACTTC; CDR3aa: CASSSQGGDEQYF
v_gene: TRBV28; d_gene: .; abundance: .; j_gene: TRBJ1-5; CDR3nt: TGTGCCAGCAGTTCCGGACAGAGCAATCAGCCCCAGCATTTT; CDR3aa: CASSSGQSNQPQHF
v_gene: TRBV28; d_gene: TRBD2; abundance: .; j_gene: TRBJ2-2; CDR3nt: TGTGCCAGCAGGCATACCCGACTAGCGGGAGCCGGGGAGCTGTTTTTT; CDR3aa: CASRHTRLAGAGELFF
v_gene: TRBV19; d_gene: TRBD2; abundance: .; j_gene: TRBJ2-1; CDR3nt: TGTGCCAGTAGTATACGGGCTAGCGGAAGACGGTACAATGAGCAGTTCTTC; CDR3aa: CASSIRASGRRYNEQFF
v_gene: TRBV19; d_gene: .; abundance: .; j_gene: TRBJ2-7; CDR3nt: TGTGCCAGTAGCCCCATATTAAACCCGGGGATTTACGAGCAGTACTTC; CDR3aa: CASSPILNPGIYEQYF
v_gene: TRBV7-9; d_gene: .; abundance: .; j_gene: TRBJ2-1; CDR3nt: TGTGGTTACAAGGACAATGAGCAGTTCTTC; CDR3aa: CGYKDNEQFF
v_gene: TRBV6-6; d_gene: .; abundance: .; j_gene: TRBJ2-3; CDR3nt: TGTGCCAGCAGTTACCGACAGTACACAGATACGCAGTATTTT; CDR3aa: CASSYRQYTDTQYF
v_gene: TRBV28; d_gene: .; abundance: .; j_gene: TRBJ1-1; CDR3nt: TGTGCCAGCAGTTCTACAGGGTCTATGAACACTGAAGCTTTCTTT; CDR3aa: CASSSTGSMNTEAFF
v_gene: TRBV6-1; d_gene: TRBD2; abundance: .; j_gene: TRBJ2-3; CDR3nt: TGTGCCAGCAGGGAGAGCGGGAGTAGCACAGATACGCAGTATTTT; CDR3aa: CASRESGSSTDTQYF
v_gene: TRBV5-1; d_gene: .; abundance: .; j_gene: TRBJ2-1; CDR3nt: TGCGCCAGTTCCCAAGACGTTAGGGGCTCCTACAATGAGCAGTTCTTC; CDR3aa: CASSQDVRGSYNEQFF
v_gene: TRBV11-3; d_gene: .; abundance: once; j_gene: TRBJ1-3; CDR3nt: TGTGCCAGCAGCCCAGACTTCGGAAACACCATATATTTT; CDR3aa: CASSPDFGNTIYF
v_gene: TRBV5-5; d_gene: TRBD2; abundance: .; j_gene: TRBJ2-2; CDR3nt: TGTGCCAGCAGCTTGGCCTTGGGAGGGGTAGATAGCACCGGGGAGCTGTTTTTT; CDR3aa: CASSLALGGVDSTGELFF
v_gene: TRBV7-6; d_gene: TRBD2; abundance: .; j_gene: TRBJ2-2; CDR3nt: TGTGCCAGCAGCTTAGTCCCTAGCGGGCTGAACACCGGGGAGCTGTTTTTT; CDR3aa: CASSLVPSGLNTGELFF
v_gene: TRBV4-3; d_gene: TRBD2; abundance: .; j_gene: TRBJ2-2; CDR3nt: TGCGCCAGCAGCCAAGACCCTCGTACTAGCGCGACCGGGGAGCTGTTTTTT; CDR3aa: CASSQDPRTSATGELFF